This T cell receptor beta chain was found in a study of blood T cell repertoires in COVID-19. Whole-study context: The samples span acute and convalescent COVID-19 from the United States, Italy and Spain. Sources were T cells, B-cell-depleted T cells, or PBMCs; the material itself was cDNA or gDNA.

Losses at the gene ends were 6 bases for V and 10 bases for J; bases not matched to a gene: 17. Germline V CDR1 and CDR2: LGHDT, YNNKEL (reference sequence). The CDR3 has 16 amino acids. Original data processing: Amplification of reference gene primers was used by the study to estimate nucleated cell counts. Sequenced by immunoSEQ multiplex PCR; TCRdb stores in-frame clones only, minus some. The V and J calls and the clone size are those of that table, but D and trimming were determined from the DNA. Of around 300,000 clones in the sample, about 90% were seen once. The specimen was peripheral blood. This receptor was taken from a young man with active or convalescent COVID-19. The V and J genes are TRBV3-1 (or the pseudogene TRBV3-2) and TRBJ2-1; 8 positions match TRBD2. The CDR3 is CASSPGATSGRWEQFF. The CDR3 DNA is TGTGCCAGCAGTCCAGGGGCTACTAGCGGCCGGTGGGAGCAGTTCTTC.